These 27 T cell receptor beta chains were sequenced from one sample in a study of cytotoxic CD8 clonotypes in ibrutinib-treated CLL. Measured with immunoSEQ multiplex PCR; TCRdb has only the in-frame clones, and not every one. The repertoire holds more than 20,000 clones, with over 65% as singletons. Sequenced material: PBMCs, taken before ibrutinib treatment. Every receptor here comes from a human donor with chronic lymphocytic leukemia.

This chain joins TRBV19 and TRBJ2-5; D is perhaps TRBD2 (6 bases). Germline V gives CDR1 LNHDA, CDR2 SQIVND (reference sequence). V was cut by 7 bases and J by 1 base, with 19 bases left in between. CDR3 size: 16 residues. The CDR3 sequence is CASTLWRDPTQETQYF. Written as DNA, the CDR3 is TGTGCCAGTACCCTGTGGAGGGACCCAACCCAAGAGACCCAGTACTTC. The whole variable domain, filled in from reference TRBV19 and TRBJ2-5, reads DGGITQSPKYLFRKEGQNVTLSCEQNLNHDAMYWYRQDPGQGLRLIYYSQIVNDFQKGDIAEGYSVSREKKESFPLTVTSAQKNPTAFYLCASTLWRDPTQETQYFGPGTRLLVL.

This chain uses TRBV6-5 with TRBJ2-1; TRBD2 aligns across 10 bases. The CDR3 spans 15 residues. CDR1 MNHEY and CDR2 SVGAGI come from the germline V gene. V lost 6 bases to trimming and J lost 7 bases; unmatched junction nucleotides: 9. The CDR3 protein is CASSPLAGVGNEQFF. The CDR3 bases are TGTGCCAGCAGCCCCCTAGCGGGAGTGGGAAATGAGCAGTTCTTC.

V gene TRBV5-6 combines with J gene TRBJ2-3; D perhaps matches TRBD2 (6 bases). Germline CDR1 reads SGHDT; CDR2 reads YYEEEE. V was pared by 1 base and J by 1 base, with 13 bases between. The CDR3 consists of 16 residues. The CDR3 sequence: CASSLFYGTRTDTQYF. CDR3 nucleotide sequence: TGTGCCAGCAGCTTGTTTTACGGGACTCGCACAGATACGCAGTATTTT. The full variable domain, its missing parts supplied by reference TRBV5-6 and TRBJ2-3, is DAGVTQSPTHLIKTRGQQVTLRCSPKSGHDTVSWYQQALGQGPQFIFQYYEEEERQRGNFPDRFSGHQFPNYSSELNVNALLLGDSALYLCASSLFYGTRTDTQYFGPGTRLTVL.

This clone occurred a few times. The rearrangement uses TRBV19 and TRBJ2-1; D gene uncertain. CDR3 length equals 15 residues. Germline V gives CDR1 LNHDA, CDR2 SQIVND (reference sequence). V shed 4 bases and J shed 2 bases, with 12 bases lying between them. DNA for the CDR3: TGTGCCAGTAGTACCCATGCTGCGCCCTACAATGAGCAGTTCTTC. This sequence encodes CASSTHAAPYNEQFF.

The chain uses TRBV7-2 and TRBJ2-7, with 8 nucleotides matching TRBD2. The ends lost 5 bases at V and 1 base at J; junction bases unmatched: 7. The CDR3 runs 15 residues. Germline CDR1 SGHTA, CDR2 FQGNSA. CDR3: CASSHPTSGSYEQYF. For the CDR3, the DNA is TGTGCCAGCAGCCACCCTACTAGCGGATCCTACGAGCAGTACTTC.

This clone was counted between two and nine times. The rearrangement links TRBV2 to TRBJ2-7; D call uncertain. CDR1 SNHLY and CDR2 FYNNEI come from the germline V gene. V lost 4 bases and J 3 bases, leaving 7 bases between the germline ends. The CDR3 extends over 12 amino acids. The CDR3 DNA reads TGTGCCAGCAGTGCCAGTAACTACGAGCAGTACTTC. It encodes CASSASNYEQYF.

The V gene is TRBV29-1, the J gene TRBJ2-5; no clear D. This CDR3 contains 13 residues. Germline assignment: CDR1 SQVTM and CDR2 ANQGSEA. V was shortened by 6 bases and J by 4 bases, with 15 bases between the two germline ends. CDR3 amino acids: CSVCQRIGETQYF. CDR3 nucleotide sequence: TGCAGCGTGTGCCAGAGAATCGGAGAGACCCAGTACTTC. The full variable domain, rest sourced from reference TRBV29-1 and TRBJ2-5, is SAVISQKPSRDICQRGTSLTIQCQVDSQVTMMFWYRQQPGQSLTLIATANQGSEATYESGFVIDKFPISRPNLTFSTLTVSNMSPEDSSIYLCSVCQRIGETQYFGPGTRLLVL.

V and J are TRBV19 and TRBJ2-7, with 9 bases matching TRBD1. The CDR3 covers 14 residues. The trim removed 4 bases at V and 2 bases at J, leaving 3 bases unmatched. The germline V gene has CDR1 LNHDA and CDR2 SQIVND (reference sequence). CDR3 amino acids: CASSTTGGAYEQYF. The CDR3 DNA follows: TGTGCCAGTAGTACGACAGGGGGAGCCTACGAGCAGTACTTC.

This sequence joins TRBV25-1 and TRBJ2-7; D is unclear. Germline CDR1 is MGHDK and CDR2 is SYGVNS. CDR3 length equals 14 residues. V gave up 1 base and J gave up 2 bases, with 9 bases separating them. CDR3 region: CASSESKFPYEQYF. As DNA, the CDR3 is TGTGCCAGCAGTGAATCCAAGTTCCCCTACGAGCAGTACTTC.

The chain is built from TRBV28 and TRBJ2-7, with TRBD1 identical over 10 bases. The germline V gene has CDR1 MDHEN and CDR2 SYDVKM. This CDR3 contains 17 residues. Trimming removed 5 bases from V and 2 bases from J; junction bases left unmatched: 12. The CDR3 region has the DNA TGTGCCAGCAGTCCACCCCTAGGGGGACAGGGGCCCTACGAGCAGTACTTC. It codes for CASSPPLGGQGPYEQYF.

This chain uses TRBV6-1 with TRBJ1-5; 7 nucleotides line up with TRBD1. V shed 0 bases and J 4 bases; nucleotides not matched to a gene: 3. The V gene's germline CDR1 is MNHNS and CDR2 SASEGT. The CDR3 is made up of 15 amino acids. The CDR3 region is CASSEAGQQNQPQHF. In nucleotides, the CDR3 is TGTGCCAGCAGTGAAGCGGGACAGCAAAATCAGCCCCAGCATTTT.

The chain employs TRBV4-3 and TRBJ2-1; D call uncertain. Looked up from germline, CDR1 is LGHNA and CDR2 is YSLEER. The CDR3 length is 15 residues. V gave up 0 bases and J gave up 6 bases, with 12 bases separating them. The DNA for the CDR3 is TGCGCCAGCAGCCAAGACGGTAACAGACTCAATGAGCAGTTCTTC. Residues: CASSQDGNRLNEQFF.

This sequence joins TRBV7-9 and TRBJ1-1; the D is unclear. Germline-derived CDR1 and CDR2 are SEHNR and FQNEAQ (reference sequence). The CDR3 has 13 amino acids. Trimming removed 1 base from V and 4 bases from J, with 7 bases in between. Written as DNA, the CDR3 is TGTGCCAGCAGCTTAGGGTTGGTCACTGAAGCTTTCTTT. Its translation is CASSLGLVTEAFF.

The chain couples TRBV13 to TRBJ2-2; D uncertain. Trimming took off 0 bases at V and 3 bases at J, with 14 bases between the two ends. This CDR3 has 17 residues. Looked up from germline, CDR1 is PRHDT and CDR2 is FYEKMQ (reference sequence). The CDR3 sequence is CASSLGAAFRHTGELFF. CDR3 DNA: TGTGCCAGCAGCTTAGGGGCGGCATTCCGGCACACCGGGGAGCTGTTTTTT.

The chain recombines TRBV6-6 with TRBJ2-7, with D maybe TRBD1 (6 bases). From germline, CDR1 is MNHNY and CDR2 SVGAGI (reference sequence). The V gene lost 6 bases and the J gene lost 7 bases, with 19 bases spanning the gap. The CDR3 has 14 amino acids. The CDR3 DNA reads as TGTGCCAGCAGCAGAGACAGGTCTTCAGGGGAGCAGTACTTC. Its translation is CASSRDRSSGEQYF.

The chain is built from TRBV4-1 and TRBJ2-1; 7 bases agree with TRBD2. There are 17 residues in the CDR3. Germline assignment: CDR1 MGHRA and CDR2 YSYEKL. The V gene end was trimmed by 6 bases and the J gene end by 6 bases; junction bases not matched to a gene: 17. CDR3: CASSRPLGAGVRNEQFF. In nucleotides, the CDR3 is TGCGCCAGCAGTCGACCGCTGGGCGCGGGAGTTCGCAATGAGCAGTTCTTC.

Only a few counts were recorded for this clone. The chain has TRBV4-2 and TRBJ1-3; D not certain. CDR1 LGHNA and CDR2 YNFKEQ come from the germline V gene. Trimming took off 3 bases at V and 3 bases at J, with 15 bases between the two ends. The CDR3 runs to 16 residues. The DNA for the CDR3 is TGTGCCAGCAGCCAGGCCCAAGGTTTGTTTGGAAACACCATATATTTT. Protein: CASSQAQGLFGNTIYF.

V gene TRBV5-1 combines with J gene TRBJ1-1; 7 bases align to TRBD1. The germline V gene has CDR1 SGHRS and CDR2 YFSETQ. This CDR3 is built from 14 residues. The V segment lost 3 bases and the J segment 3 bases; nucleotides outside the gene matches: 5. CDR3 nucleotide sequence: TGCGCCAGCAGCTCACAGGGGCCGGACACTGAAGCTTTCTTT. This codes for CASSSQGPDTEAFF.

This clone was counted once. The chain links TRBV5-1 to TRBJ2-3; a possible D gene is TRBD2 (6 bases). This CDR3 has 16 amino acids. Trimming pared 1 base from V and 2 bases from J, leaving 14 bases between. CDR1 and CDR2 from the germline V gene are SGHRS and YFSETQ. The CDR3 bases are TGCGCCAGCAGCTTGTGGGGGGACGCACTCACAGATACGCAGTATTTT. Translating it yields CASSLWGDALTDTQYF. Looking up the rest from reference TRBV5-1 and TRBJ2-3 gives the full variable domain: KAGVTQTPRYLIKTRGQQVTLSCSPISGHRSVSWYQQTPGQGLQFLFEYFSETQRNKGNFPGRFSGRQFSNSRSEMNVSTLELGDSALYLCASSLWGDALTDTQYFGPGTRLTVL.

The CDR3 protein is CASSYSQSSGYEQYF. DNA for the CDR3: TGTGCCAGCAGTTACTCGCAGTCTAGCGGCTACGAGCAGTACTTC. The rearrangement links TRBV6-5 to TRBJ2-7; the match to TRBD2 covers 7 bases. CDR1 and CDR2 from the germline V gene are MNHEY and SVGAGI. J lost 3 bases, V lost 0 bases, and 5 bases had no gene match. The CDR3 has 15 amino acids.

The chain joins TRBV7-3 to TRBJ1-1; TRBD1 is a possible D gene (5 bases). The germline V gene encodes CDR1 SGHTA and CDR2 FQGTGA. The CDR3 runs to 13 residues. Trimming removed 8 bases from V and 5 bases from J, with 15 bases in between. This chain's CDR3 is CASGRTGLTEAFF. CDR3 bases: TGTGCCAGCGGTAGAACAGGTTTGACTGAAGCTTTCTTT.

This clone has only one observation. The chain is built from TRBV6-5 and TRBJ2-7; no clear D gene. Germline assignment: CDR1 MNHEY and CDR2 SVGAGI. This CDR3 comprises 12 residues. Trimming stripped 5 bases from V and 3 bases from J, with 8 bases between. The CDR3 sequence: CASSEQFYEQYF. CDR3 DNA: TGTGCCAGCAGTGAACAGTTCTACGAGCAGTACTTC.

J is TRBJ2-7 and V is TRBV27; D ambiguous. CDR3 length equals 15 residues. Trimming left V 3 bases short and J 7 bases short, with 19 bases between. In germline, CDR1 is MNHEY, CDR2 SMNVEV (reference sequence). This CDR3 reads CASSLSGSQPFEQYF. CDR3 DNA sequence: TGTGCCAGCAGTTTGTCGGGCTCCCAGCCTTTTGAGCAGTACTTC.

The rearrangement joins TRBV6-6 to TRBJ2-7; the match to TRBD1 covers 9 bases. J was trimmed by 5 bases and V by 2 bases; bases with no gene match: 7. Germline assignment: CDR1 MNHNY and CDR2 SVGAGI (reference sequence). There are 15 residues in the CDR3. CDR3 loop: CASSYAGQGSDEQYF. DNA of the CDR3: TGTGCCAGCAGTTACGCCGGACAGGGGAGTGACGAGCAGTACTTC.

The chain links TRBV14 to TRBJ2-3; 7 bases align to TRBD2. With 5 bases clipped from V and 6 bases from J, the junction kept 23 bases outside the gene matches. The CDR3 runs to 19 residues. The germline CDR1 and CDR2 sequences are SGHDN and FVKESK. In DNA form, the CDR3 reads TGTGCCAGCAGCGGTCCAGTCGTCTTGGCGGGAGTTAGAAGGGATACGCAGTATTTT. Translated: CASSGPVVLAGVRRDTQYF.

This clone was detected a few times. The junction departs from germline at one end; a sequencing error may be responsible. The chain uses TRBV7-7 and TRBJ2-5; the match to TRBD1 covers 11 bases. This CDR3 has 16 residues. The V gene's germline CDR1 is SSHAT and CDR2 FNYEAQ (reference sequence). CDR3 sequence (DNA): TGTGCTAGCAGCTTATCCGGACAGGGGGCCCAAGAGACCCAGTACTTC. This sequence encodes CASSLSGQGAQETQYF.

V usage is TRBV18 and J usage is TRBJ2-1; 12 bases match TRBD2. CDR1 is KGHSH and CDR2 is LQKENI in the germline V gene. J gave up 4 bases and V 5 bases, and 6 bases lay outside the gene matches. CDR3 length: 16 amino acids. The CDR3 loop is CASSSRLAGVYNEQFF. The CDR3 bases are TGTGCCAGCTCATCCCGACTAGCGGGAGTGTACAATGAGCAGTTCTTC.